The T cell receptor beta chain under discussion was sequenced for a study of shared clonotypes between healthy human individuals. Overall study findings and caveats: Collection of samples was limited to blood; tissue repertoires likely differ.

This clone was picked up a small number of times. Its matching antigen is unknown. Other DNA sequences from this sample encode an identical CDR3 as well. The CDR3 runs to 13 residues. CDR1 is LNHDA, CDR2 SQIVND, per germline (reference sequence). V was pared by 8 bases and J by 1 base, with 0 bases of the junction left unmatched. The table came from immunoSEQ multiplex PCR; TCRdb's copy has only in-frame clones and leaves some out. The profile shows 1.5 million to 2.5 million clones, just under 95% of them singletons. Only CD45RO-negative cells positively selected for CCR7 counted as naive CD8 cells, so terminally differentiated effector memory CD45RA+ cells were excluded.

Source material: naive CD8+ T cells sorted from blood. The chain combines TRBV19 with TRBJ2-7, with 12 bases aligning to TRBD2. This clonotype originated in a man in his late teens or twenties in good health. The CDR3 nucleotides read TGTGCCAGTGGACTAGCGGGGTCCTACGAGCAGTACTTC. Translated: CASGLAGSYEQYF.